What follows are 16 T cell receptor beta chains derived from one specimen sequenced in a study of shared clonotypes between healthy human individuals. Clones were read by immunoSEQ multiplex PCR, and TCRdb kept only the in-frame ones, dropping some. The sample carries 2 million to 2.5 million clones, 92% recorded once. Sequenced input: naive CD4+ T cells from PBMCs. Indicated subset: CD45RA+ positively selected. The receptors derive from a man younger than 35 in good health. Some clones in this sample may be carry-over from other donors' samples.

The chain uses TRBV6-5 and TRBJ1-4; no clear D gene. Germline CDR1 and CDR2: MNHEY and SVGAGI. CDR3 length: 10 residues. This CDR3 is CAAGEEKLFF. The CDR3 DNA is TGTGCGGCCGGGGAAGAAAAACTGTTTTTT.

The CDR3 DNA follows: TGTGCCAGCAGCTTGAGCCCAGGGAATGGCTACACCTTC. This translates into CASSLSPGNGYTF. The V call is TRBV5-5, the J call TRBJ1-2, with D possibly matching TRBD1 (5 bases). Per the germline V gene, CDR1 is SGHKS and CDR2 is YYEKEE (reference sequence). Between the trimmed V and J ends, which lost 1 base and 6 bases, there was a span of 10 bases. The CDR3 consists of 13 residues.

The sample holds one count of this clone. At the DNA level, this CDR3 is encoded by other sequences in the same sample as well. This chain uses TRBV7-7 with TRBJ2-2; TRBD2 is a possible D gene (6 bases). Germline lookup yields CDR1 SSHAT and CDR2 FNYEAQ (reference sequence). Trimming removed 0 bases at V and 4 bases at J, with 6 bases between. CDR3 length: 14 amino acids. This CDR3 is CASSLARGTGELFF. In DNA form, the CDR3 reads TGTGCCAGCAGCTTAGCGCGGGGCACCGGGGAGCTGTTTTTT.

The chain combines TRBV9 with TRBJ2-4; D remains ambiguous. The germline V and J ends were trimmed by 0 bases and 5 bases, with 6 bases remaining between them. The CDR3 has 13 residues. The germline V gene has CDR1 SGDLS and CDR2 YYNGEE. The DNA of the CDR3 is TGTGCCAGCAGCGTAGGTCCAGAAAACATTCAGTACTTC. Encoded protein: CASSVGPENIQYF. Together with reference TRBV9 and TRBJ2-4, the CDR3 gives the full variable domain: DSGVTQTPKHLITATGQRVTLRCSPRSGDLSVYWYQQSLDQGLQFLIQYYNGEERAKGNILERFSAQQFPDLHSELNLSSLELGDSALYFCASSVGPENIQYFGAGTRLSVL.

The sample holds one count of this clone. The CDR3 sequence is CASSNNRARSNQPQHF. DNA of the CDR3: TGTGCCAGCAGCAACAACAGGGCTCGTAGCAATCAGCCCCAGCATTTT. V usage is TRBV21-1 and J usage is TRBJ1-5; TRBD1, the table's D call, lacks a check against the DNA. TRBV21-1 is described as a pseudogene. The CDR3 has 16 amino acids.

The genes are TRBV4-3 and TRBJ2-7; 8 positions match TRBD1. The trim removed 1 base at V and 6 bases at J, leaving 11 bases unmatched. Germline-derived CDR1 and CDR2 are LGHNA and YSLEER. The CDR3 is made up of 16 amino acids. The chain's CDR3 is CASSQGTGLLAGEQYF. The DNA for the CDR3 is TGCGCCAGCAGCCAAGGGACAGGGCTCCTCGCGGGCGAGCAGTACTTC.

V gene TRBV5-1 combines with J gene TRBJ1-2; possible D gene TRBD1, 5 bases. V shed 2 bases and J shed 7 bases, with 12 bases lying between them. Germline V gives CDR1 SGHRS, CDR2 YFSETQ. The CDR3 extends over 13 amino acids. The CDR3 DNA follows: TGCGCCAGCAGCTTAAATGGGGACTCTGGCTACACCTTC. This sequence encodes CASSLNGDSGYTF.

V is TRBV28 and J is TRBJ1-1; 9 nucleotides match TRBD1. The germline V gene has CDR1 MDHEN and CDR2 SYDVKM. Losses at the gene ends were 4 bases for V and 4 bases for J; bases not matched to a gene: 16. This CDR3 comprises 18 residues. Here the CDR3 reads CASSSDSGTGNEGTEAFF. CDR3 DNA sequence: TGTGCCAGCAGTTCCGACTCCGGGACAGGGAATGAGGGCACTGAAGCTTTCTTT.

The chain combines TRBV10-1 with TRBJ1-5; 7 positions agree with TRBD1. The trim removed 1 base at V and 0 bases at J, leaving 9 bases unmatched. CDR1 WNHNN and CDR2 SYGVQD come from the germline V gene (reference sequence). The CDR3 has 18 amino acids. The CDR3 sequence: CASSEYTGDVYSNQPQHF. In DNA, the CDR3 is TGCGCCAGCAGTGAGTATACAGGGGATGTGTATAGCAATCAGCCCCAGCATTTT.

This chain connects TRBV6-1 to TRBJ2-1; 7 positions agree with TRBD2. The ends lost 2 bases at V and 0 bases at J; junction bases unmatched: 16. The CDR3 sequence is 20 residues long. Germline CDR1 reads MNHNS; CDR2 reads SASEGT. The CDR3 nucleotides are TGTGCCAGCAGTGAATTTGCGCGTTCCGAGGGGAGGGCCTCCTACAATGAGCAGTTCTTC. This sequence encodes CASSEFARSEGRASYNEQFF.

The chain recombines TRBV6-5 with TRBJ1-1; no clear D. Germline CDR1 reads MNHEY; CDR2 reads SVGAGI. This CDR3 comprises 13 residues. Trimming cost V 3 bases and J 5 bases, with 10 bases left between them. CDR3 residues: CASSYSGMTEAFF. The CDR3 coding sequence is TGTGCCAGCAGTTATTCGGGTATGACTGAAGCTTTCTTT.

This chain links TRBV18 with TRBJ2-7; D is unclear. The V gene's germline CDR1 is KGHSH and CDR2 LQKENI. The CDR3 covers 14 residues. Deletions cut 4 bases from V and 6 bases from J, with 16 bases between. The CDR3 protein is CASSLKTPDGEQYF. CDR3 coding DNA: TGTGCCAGCTCACTAAAGACGCCGGACGGCGAGCAGTACTTC.

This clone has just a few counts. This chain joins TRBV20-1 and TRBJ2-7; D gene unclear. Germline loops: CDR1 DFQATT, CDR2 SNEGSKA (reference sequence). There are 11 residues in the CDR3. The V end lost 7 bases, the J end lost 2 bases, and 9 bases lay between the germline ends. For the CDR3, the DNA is TGCAGTGTCCCTAGGCCCTACGAGCAGTACTTC. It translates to CSVPRPYEQYF.

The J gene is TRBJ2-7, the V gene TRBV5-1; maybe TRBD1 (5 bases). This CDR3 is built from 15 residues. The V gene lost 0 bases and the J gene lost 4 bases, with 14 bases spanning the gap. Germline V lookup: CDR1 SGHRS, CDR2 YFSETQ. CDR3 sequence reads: CASSLALRDRYEQYF. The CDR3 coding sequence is TGCGCCAGCAGCTTGGCACTCAGGGATAGGTACGAGCAGTACTTC.

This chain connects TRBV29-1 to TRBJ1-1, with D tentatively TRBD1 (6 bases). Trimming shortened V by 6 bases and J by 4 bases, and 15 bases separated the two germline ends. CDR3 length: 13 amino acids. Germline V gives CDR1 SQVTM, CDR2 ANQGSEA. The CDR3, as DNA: TGCAGCGTCCCCGGGACATTAGGCACTGAAGCTTTCTTT. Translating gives CSVPGTLGTEAFF. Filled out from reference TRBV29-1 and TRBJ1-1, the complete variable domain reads SAVISQKPSRDICQRGTSLTIQCQVDSQVTMMFWYRQQPGQSLTLIATANQGSEATYESGFVIDKFPISRPNLTFSTLTVSNMSPEDSSIYLCSVPGTLGTEAFFGQGTRLTVV.

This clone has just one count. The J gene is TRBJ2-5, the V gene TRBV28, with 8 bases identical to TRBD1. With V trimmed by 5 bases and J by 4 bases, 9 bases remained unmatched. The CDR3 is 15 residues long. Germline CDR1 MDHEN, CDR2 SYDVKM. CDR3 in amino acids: CASSRIGQGAETQYF. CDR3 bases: TGTGCCAGCAGTCGAATTGGACAGGGTGCAGAGACCCAGTACTTC. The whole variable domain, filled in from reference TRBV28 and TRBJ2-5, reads DVKVTQSSRYLVKRTGEKVFLECVQDMDHENMFWYRQDPGLGLRLIYFSYDVKMKEKGDIPEGYSVSREKKERFSLILESASTNQTSMYLCASSRIGQGAETQYFGPGTRLLVL.